This T cell receptor (beta chain) was found in a study of T cell responses to AZD1222 COVID-19 vaccine. As for this clone: Antigen unknown.

The method was immunoSEQ multiplex PCR; TCRdb's version includes in-frame clones alone and lacks a portion of them. The sample lists about 150,000 clones; around 90% were seen once. Trimming left V 0 bases short and J 0 bases short, with 11 bases between. The V gene's germline CDR1 is LGHNA and CDR2 YSLEER. The CDR3 loop spans 17 amino acids. Study-wide points: AZD1222 recipients seropositive at baseline numbered only five to seven. Repertoires were obtained only post-peak T cell response.

The chain employs TRBV4-3 and TRBJ2-2, with D tentatively TRBD1 (5 bases). The sequence was obtained from an adult in good health. The sequencing used peripheral blood, collected on day 0 of AZD1222 vaccination. CDR3 nucleotide sequence: TGCGCCAGCAGCCAAGACTGGCAGGGTACGAACACCGGGGAGCTGTTTTTT. This codes for CASSQDWQGTNTGELFF.